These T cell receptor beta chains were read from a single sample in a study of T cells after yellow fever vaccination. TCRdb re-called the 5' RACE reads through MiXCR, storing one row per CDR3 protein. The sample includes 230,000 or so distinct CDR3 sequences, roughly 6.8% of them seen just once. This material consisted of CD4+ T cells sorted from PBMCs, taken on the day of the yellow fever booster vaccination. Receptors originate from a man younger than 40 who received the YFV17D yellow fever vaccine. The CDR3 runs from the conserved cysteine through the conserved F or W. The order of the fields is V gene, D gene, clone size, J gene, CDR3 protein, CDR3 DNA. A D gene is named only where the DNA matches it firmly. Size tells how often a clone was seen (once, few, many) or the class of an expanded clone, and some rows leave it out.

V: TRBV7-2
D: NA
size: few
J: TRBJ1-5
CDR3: CASSLVGGLGQPQHF
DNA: TGTGCCAGCAGCTTAGTAGGGGGGCTGGGTCAGCCCCAGCATTTT

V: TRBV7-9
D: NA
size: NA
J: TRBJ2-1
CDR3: CASSHPRGGGPGSEQFF
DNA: TGTGCCAGCAGCCACCCAAGGGGTGGGGGCCCAGGTAGTGAGCAGTTCTTC

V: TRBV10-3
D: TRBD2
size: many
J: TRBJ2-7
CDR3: CAISQQAPGLAGENEQYF
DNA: TGTGCCATCAGTCAGCAAGCCCCGGGACTAGCGGGAGAAAACGAGCAGTACTTC

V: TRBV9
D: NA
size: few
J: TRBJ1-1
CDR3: CASSAGTGDTEAFF
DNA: TGTGCCAGCAGCGCCGGGACGGGGGACACTGAAGCTTTCTTT

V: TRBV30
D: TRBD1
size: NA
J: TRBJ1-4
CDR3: CAWSLDRVNEKLFF
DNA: TGTGCCTGGAGCCTTGACAGGGTTAATGAAAAACTGTTTTTT

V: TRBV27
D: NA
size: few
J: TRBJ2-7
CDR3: CASSKTLGLASYEQYF
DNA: TGTGCCAGCAGCAAGACCTTGGGGCTAGCCAGCTACGAGCAGTACTTC

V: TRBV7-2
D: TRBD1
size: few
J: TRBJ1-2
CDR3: CASSFWTGRSYTF
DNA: TGTGCCAGCAGCTTCTGGACAGGGAGGAGCTACACCTTC

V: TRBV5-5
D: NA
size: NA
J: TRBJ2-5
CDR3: CASSSPEGGETQYF
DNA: TGTGCCAGCAGCTCCCCCGAGGGAGGAGAGACCCAGTACTTC

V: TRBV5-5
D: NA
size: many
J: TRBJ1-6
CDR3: CASSVDGTRVSPLHF
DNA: TGTGCCAGCAGCGTGGACGGAACGAGGGTTTCACCCCTCCACTTT

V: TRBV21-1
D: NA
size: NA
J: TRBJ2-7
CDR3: CASSTRVSYEQYF
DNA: TGTGCCAGCAGCACGAGGGTCTCCTACGAGCAGTACTTC

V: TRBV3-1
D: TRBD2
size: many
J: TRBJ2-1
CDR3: CASSLSSGRAGNEQFF
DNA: TGTGCCAGCAGCCTCTCTAGCGGGAGGGCCGGTAATGAGCAGTTCTTC

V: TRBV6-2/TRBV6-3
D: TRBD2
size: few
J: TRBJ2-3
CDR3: CASSYLGLAGSGDTQYF
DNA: TGTGCCAGCAGTTACCTAGGACTAGCGGGATCGGGTGATACGCAGTATTTT

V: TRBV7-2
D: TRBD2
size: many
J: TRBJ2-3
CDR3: CASQQRESDTQYF
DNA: TGTGCCAGCCAGCAGCGGGAGTCAGATACGCAGTATTTT

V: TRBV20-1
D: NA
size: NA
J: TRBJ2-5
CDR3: CSARDPKYSQETQYF
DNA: TGCAGTGCTAGAGATCCAAAGTATTCCCAAGAGACCCAGTACTTC

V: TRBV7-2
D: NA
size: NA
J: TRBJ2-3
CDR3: CASSSLLFRSTQYF
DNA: TGTGCCAGCAGCTCCCTTTTATTCCGGTCGACGCAGTATTTT

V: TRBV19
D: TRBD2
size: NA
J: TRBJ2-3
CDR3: CASRISGTGDTQYF
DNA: TGTGCCAGTAGAATAAGCGGGACTGGAGATACGCAGTATTTT

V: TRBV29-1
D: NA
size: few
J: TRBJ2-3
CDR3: CSVRPSGGATDTQYF
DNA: TGCAGCGTCCGTCCTTCTGGCGGAGCCACAGATACGCAGTATTTT

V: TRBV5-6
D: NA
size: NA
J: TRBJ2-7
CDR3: CASSFIRGTHEQYF
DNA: TGTGCCAGCAGCTTTATCCGGGGTACCCACGAGCAGTACTTC

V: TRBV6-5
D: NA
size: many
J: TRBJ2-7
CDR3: CASSYSFQGIYEQYF
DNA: TGTGCCAGCAGTTACTCGTTCCAGGGAATCTACGAGCAGTACTTC

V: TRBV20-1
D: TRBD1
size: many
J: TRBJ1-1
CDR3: CSAGQVNTEAFF
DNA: TGCAGTGCGGGACAGGTGAACACTGAAGCTTTCTTT

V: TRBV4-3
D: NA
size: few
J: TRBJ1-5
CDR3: CASSHEYNRVEPQHF
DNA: TGCGCCAGCAGCCACGAATATAACAGGGTTGAGCCCCAGCATTTT

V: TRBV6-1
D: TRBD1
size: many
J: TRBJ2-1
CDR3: CASSETGTGVPDEQFF
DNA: TGTGCCAGCAGTGAAACCGGGACAGGTGTTCCTGATGAGCAGTTCTTC